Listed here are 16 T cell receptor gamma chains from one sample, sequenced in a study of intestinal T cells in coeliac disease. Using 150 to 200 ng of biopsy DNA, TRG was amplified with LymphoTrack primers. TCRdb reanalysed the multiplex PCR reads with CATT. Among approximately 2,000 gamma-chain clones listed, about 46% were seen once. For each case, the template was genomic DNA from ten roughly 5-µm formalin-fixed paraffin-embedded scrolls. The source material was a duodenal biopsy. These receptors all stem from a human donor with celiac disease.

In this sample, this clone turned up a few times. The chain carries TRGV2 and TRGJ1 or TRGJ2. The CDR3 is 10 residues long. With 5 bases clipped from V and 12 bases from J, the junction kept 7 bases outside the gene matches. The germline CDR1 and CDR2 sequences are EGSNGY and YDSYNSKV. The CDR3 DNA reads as TGTGCCACCTGGGCCTGTTTGAAACTCTTT. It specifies CATWACLKLF.

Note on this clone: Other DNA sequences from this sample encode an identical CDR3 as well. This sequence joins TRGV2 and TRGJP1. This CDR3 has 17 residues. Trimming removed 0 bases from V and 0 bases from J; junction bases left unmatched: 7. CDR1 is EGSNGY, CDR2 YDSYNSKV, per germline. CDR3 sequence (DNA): TGTGCCACCTGGGACGGGCGGAGGGATACCACTGGTTGGTTCAAGATATTT. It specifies CATWDGRRDTTGWFKIF.

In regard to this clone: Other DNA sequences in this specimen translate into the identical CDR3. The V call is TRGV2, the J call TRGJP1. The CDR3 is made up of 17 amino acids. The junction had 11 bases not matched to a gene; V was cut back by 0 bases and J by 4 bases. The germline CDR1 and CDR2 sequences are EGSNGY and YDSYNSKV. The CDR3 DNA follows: TGTGCCACCTGGGACGGGAAAAGGGGGATCACTGGTTGGTTCAAGATATTT. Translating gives CATWDGKRGITGWFKIF.

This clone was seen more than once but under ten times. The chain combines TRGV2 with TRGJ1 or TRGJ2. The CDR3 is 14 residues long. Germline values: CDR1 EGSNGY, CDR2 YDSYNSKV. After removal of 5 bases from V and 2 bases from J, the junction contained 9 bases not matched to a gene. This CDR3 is CATWVGFYYYKKLF. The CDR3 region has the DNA TGTGCCACCTGGGTCGGCTTTTATTATTATAAGAAACTCTTT.

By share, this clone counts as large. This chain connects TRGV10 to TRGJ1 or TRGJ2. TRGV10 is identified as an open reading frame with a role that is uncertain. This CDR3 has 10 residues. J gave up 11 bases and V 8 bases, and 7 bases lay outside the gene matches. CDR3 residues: CAAWVLEKLF. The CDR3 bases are TGTGCTGCGTGGGTTCTGGAGAAACTCTTT.

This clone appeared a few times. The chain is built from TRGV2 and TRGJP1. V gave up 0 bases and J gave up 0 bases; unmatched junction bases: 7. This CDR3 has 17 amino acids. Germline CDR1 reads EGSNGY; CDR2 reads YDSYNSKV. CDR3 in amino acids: CATWDGLLNTTGWFKIF. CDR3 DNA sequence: TGTGCCACCTGGGACGGGCTCCTCAATACCACTGGTTGGTTCAAGATATTT.

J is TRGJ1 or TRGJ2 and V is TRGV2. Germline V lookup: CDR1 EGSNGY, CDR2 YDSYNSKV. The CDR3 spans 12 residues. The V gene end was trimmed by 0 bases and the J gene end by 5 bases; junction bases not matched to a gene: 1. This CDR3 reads CATWDGDYKKLF. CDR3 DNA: TGTGCCACCTGGGACGGGGATTATAAGAAACTCTTT.

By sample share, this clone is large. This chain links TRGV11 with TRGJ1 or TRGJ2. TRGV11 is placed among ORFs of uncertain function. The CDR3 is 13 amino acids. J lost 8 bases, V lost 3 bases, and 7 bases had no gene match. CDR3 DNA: TGTGCCTGCTGGATTAGGGCAACGGATAAGAAACTCTTT. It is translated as CACWIRATDKKLF.

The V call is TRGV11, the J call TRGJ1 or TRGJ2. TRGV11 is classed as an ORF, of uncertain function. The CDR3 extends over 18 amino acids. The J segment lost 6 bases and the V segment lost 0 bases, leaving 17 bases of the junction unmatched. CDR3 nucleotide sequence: TGTGCCTGCTGGATTAGGCACGCGGGGGGTCGAATTAGTTATAAGAAACTCTTT. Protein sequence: CACWIRHAGGRISYKKLF.

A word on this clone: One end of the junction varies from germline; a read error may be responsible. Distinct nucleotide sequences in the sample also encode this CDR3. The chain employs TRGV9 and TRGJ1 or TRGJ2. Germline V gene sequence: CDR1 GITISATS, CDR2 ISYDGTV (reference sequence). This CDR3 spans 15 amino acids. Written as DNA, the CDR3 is TGCGCCTTGTGGGAGGTGCATTCAAGGTGTTATAAGAAACTCTTT. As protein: CALWEVHSRCYKKLF.

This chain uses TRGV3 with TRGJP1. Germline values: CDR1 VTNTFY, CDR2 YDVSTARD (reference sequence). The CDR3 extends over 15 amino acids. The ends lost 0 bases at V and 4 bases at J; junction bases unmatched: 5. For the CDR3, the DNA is TGTGCCACCTGGGACAGGCCCCGCACTGGTTGGTTCAAGATATTT. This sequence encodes CATWDRPRTGWFKIF.

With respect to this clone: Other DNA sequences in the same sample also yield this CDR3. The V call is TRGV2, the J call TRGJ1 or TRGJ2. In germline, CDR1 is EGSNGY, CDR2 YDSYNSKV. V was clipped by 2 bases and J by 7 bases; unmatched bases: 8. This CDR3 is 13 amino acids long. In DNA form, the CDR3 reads TGTGCCACCTGGGACGTCCTCGGATATAAGAAACTCTTT. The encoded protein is CATWDVLGYKKLF.

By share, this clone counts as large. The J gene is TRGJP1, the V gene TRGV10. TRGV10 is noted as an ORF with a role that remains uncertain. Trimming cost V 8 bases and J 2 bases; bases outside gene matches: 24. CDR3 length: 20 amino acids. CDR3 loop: CAAWDPRPNGGETTGWFKIF. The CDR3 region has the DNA TGTGCTGCGTGGGATCCCCGACCGAATGGGGGGGAAACCACTGGTTGGTTCAAGATATTT.

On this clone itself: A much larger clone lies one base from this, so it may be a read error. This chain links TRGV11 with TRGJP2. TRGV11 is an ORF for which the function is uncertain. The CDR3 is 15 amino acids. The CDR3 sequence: CACVLDEISDRIKTF. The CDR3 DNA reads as TGTGCCTGCGTACTGGATGAGATTAGTGATCGGATCAAGACGTTT.

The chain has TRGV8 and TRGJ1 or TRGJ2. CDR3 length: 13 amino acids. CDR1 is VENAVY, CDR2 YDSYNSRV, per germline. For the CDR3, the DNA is TGTGCACCTGGGACCGGAAATTATTATAAGAAACTCTTT. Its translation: CAPGTGNYYKKLF.

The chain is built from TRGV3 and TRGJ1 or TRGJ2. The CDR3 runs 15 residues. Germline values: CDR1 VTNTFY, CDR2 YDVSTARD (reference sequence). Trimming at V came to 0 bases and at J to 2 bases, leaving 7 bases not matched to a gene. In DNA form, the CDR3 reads TGTGCCACCTGGGACAGGCCATGGGATTATTATAAGAAACTCTTT. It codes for CATWDRPWDYYKKLF.